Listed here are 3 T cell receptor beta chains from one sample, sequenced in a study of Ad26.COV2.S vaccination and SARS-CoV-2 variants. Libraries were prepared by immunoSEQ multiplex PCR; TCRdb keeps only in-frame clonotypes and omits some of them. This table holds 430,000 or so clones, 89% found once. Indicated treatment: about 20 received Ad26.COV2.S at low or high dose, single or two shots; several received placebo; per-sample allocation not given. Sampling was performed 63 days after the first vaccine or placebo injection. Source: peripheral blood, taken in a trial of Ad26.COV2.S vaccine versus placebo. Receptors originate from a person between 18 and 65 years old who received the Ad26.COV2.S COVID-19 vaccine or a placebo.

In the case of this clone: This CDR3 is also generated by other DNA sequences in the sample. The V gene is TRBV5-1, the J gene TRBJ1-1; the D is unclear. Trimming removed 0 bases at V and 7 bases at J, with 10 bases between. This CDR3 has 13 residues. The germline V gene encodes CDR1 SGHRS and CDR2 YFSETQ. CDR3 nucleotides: TGCGCCAGCAGCTTGGCCGGGGTGAATGAAGCTTTCTTT. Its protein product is CASSLAGVNEAFF.

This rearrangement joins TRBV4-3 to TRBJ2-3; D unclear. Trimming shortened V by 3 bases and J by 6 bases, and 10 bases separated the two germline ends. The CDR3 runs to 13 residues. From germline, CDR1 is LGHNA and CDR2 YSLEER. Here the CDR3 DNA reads TGCGCCAGCAGCCATCCCTCAACGGATACGCAGTATTTT. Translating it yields CASSHPSTDTQYF.

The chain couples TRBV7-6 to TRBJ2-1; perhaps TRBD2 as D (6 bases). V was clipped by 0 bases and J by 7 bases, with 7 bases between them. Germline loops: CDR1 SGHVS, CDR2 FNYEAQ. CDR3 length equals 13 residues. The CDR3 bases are TGTGCCAGCAGCTTAGCGGGAGGTAATGAGCAGTTCTTC. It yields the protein CASSLAGGNEQFF.